The 13 T cell receptor beta chains in this list originate from one sample, sequenced in a study of T cell responses to AZD1222 COVID-19 vaccine. Profiled with immunoSEQ multiplex PCR; TCRdb holds only in-frame clones, not every one. The repertoire holds roughly 150,000 clones, with approximately 90% as singletons. The sample here was peripheral blood, taken 28 days after the second AZD1222 dose. All receptors derive from an adult who received the AZD1222 COVID-19 vaccine.

A single count supports this clone. The chain uses TRBV28 and TRBJ2-3, with a weak D call TRBD1 (6 bases). CDR3 size: 16 residues. Germline CDR1 is MDHEN and CDR2 is SYDVKM. Trimming took off 7 bases at V and 1 base at J, with 18 bases between the two ends. The CDR3 region has the DNA TGTGCCAGCATCCTGGGCAGGGGTCAACGCACAGATACGCAGTATTTT. Its protein is CASILGRGQRTDTQYF.

The chain links TRBV14 to TRBJ2-1; D possibly corresponds to TRBD1 (6 bases). Looked up from germline, CDR1 is SGHDN and CDR2 is FVKESK. The length of the CDR3 is 16 residues. The V end was cut by 1 base, the J end by 13 bases, with 23 bases between. CDR3 DNA sequence: TGTGCCAGCAGCCAAGCGATTCTGAGGAACAGGGTGGAACAGTTCTTC. Protein product: CASSQAILRNRVEQFF.

V gene TRBV9 combines with J gene TRBJ2-7; D possibly corresponds to TRBD1 (6 bases). The CDR3 loop spans 15 amino acids. Germline CDR1 reads SGDLS; CDR2 reads YYNGEE. Trimming left V 0 bases short and J 5 bases short, with 15 bases between. CDR3 sequence (DNA): TGTGCCAGCAGCGTAGACTTGGGGGCCCACAACGAGCAGTACTTC. It codes for CASSVDLGAHNEQYF.

The chain's CDR3 is CASSLVVGNNEQFF. The CDR3 DNA follows: TGCGCCAGCAGCTTGGTAGTGGGGAACAATGAGCAGTTCTTC. The rearrangement joins TRBV5-1 to TRBJ2-1; D remains ambiguous. V was cut by 0 bases and J by 5 bases, with 9 bases left in between. This CDR3 spans 14 amino acids. Germline loops: CDR1 SGHRS, CDR2 YFSETQ.

This rearrangement joins TRBV15 to TRBJ2-5; D gene unclear. The CDR3 contains 18 residues. Trimming shortened V by 8 bases and J by 3 bases, and 28 bases separated the two germline ends. Germline V gene sequence: CDR1 LNHNV, CDR2 YYDKDF (reference sequence). This CDR3 is CATSPDALVGLGKETQYF. The CDR3 coding sequence is TGTGCCACCTCTCCTGACGCCCTTGTAGGTTTGGGGAAAGAGACCCAGTACTTC.

The chain recombines TRBV19 with TRBJ1-1; the match to TRBD1 covers 11 bases. CDR1 is LNHDA, CDR2 SQIVND, per germline (reference sequence). This CDR3 has 13 amino acids. V trimming: 5 bases; J trimming: 10 bases; junction bases outside the gene matches: 6. DNA of the CDR3: TGTGCCAGTAGTGCCGGACAGGGGGCCGGAGCTTTCTTT. It encodes CASSAGQGAGAFF.

The chain uses TRBV20-1 and TRBJ1-2; D perhaps matches TRBD1 (5 bases). CDR3 size: 14 residues. V was trimmed by 3 bases and J by 4 bases, leaving 15 bases between them. CDR1 is DFQATT and CDR2 is SNEGSKA in the germline V gene (reference sequence). As DNA, the CDR3 is TGCAGTGCTAGTGTTACCGGGACCCTCTATGGCTACACCTTC. This sequence encodes CSASVTGTLYGYTF.

This rearrangement joins TRBV28 to TRBJ1-2; D remains unclear. Trimming removed 4 bases at V and 4 bases at J, with 4 bases between. Germline CDR1 is MDHEN and CDR2 is SYDVKM. The CDR3 contains 11 residues. The CDR3 DNA reads TGTGCCAGCAGTTGGGGCTATGGCTACACCTTC. Protein: CASSWGYGYTF.

The chain uses TRBV4-1 and TRBJ2-6; 7 bases align to TRBD2. After removal of 3 bases from V and 0 bases from J, the junction contained 5 bases not matched to a gene. Germline V gene data show CDR1 as MGHRA and CDR2 as YSYEKL. The CDR3 spans 17 residues. As DNA, the CDR3 is TGCGCCAGCAGCCATATGGGGAGGGACTCTGGGGCCAACGTCCTGACTTTC. It translates to CASSHMGRDSGANVLTF.

The J gene is TRBJ1-2, the V gene TRBV12-3 or TRBV12-4; the D gene is possibly TRBD1 (6 bases). The CDR3 consists of 11 residues. The ends were cut back, 7 bases at V and 7 bases at J, with 10 bases in the middle. The CDR3 spells CASTQGIGYTF. CDR3 nucleotide sequence: TGTGCCAGCACCCAGGGGATTGGCTACACCTTC.

The chain employs TRBV12-5 and TRBJ1-1; TRBD1 might be the D (6 bases). This CDR3 is 18 amino acids long. The V and J ends lost 1 base and 2 bases respectively, with 20 bases between them. Germline V lookup: CDR1 LGHNT, CDR2 FRNRAP. The CDR3 DNA reads TGTGCTAGTGGTTTGGATCCGACAGGCTTGGGAGCAAACACTGAAGCTTTCTTT. Protein product: CASGLDPTGLGANTEAFF.

The V gene is TRBV5-1, the J gene TRBJ2-7; D call uncertain. Looked up from germline, CDR1 is SGHRS and CDR2 is YFSETQ. The V end was cut by 6 bases, the J end by 2 bases, with 12 bases between. The CDR3 is 13 residues long. The CDR3 coding sequence is TGCGCCAGCAAAGGGTTGGACGCCTACGAGCAGTACTTC. Translating gives CASKGLDAYEQYF.

The J gene is TRBJ2-1, the V gene TRBV12-3 or TRBV12-4, with 8 bases identical to TRBD2. J was trimmed by 13 bases and V by 3 bases; bases with no gene match: 5. The CDR3 spans 12 residues. The CDR3 reads CASSLSRTSQFF. CDR3 nucleotides: TGTGCCAGCAGTTTGTCTAGGACTAGCCAGTTCTTC.